This TCR beta chain derives from a study of cytomegalovirus exposure and HLA in healthy donors. J was trimmed by 6 bases and V by 11 bases; bases with no gene match: 11. This CDR3 contains 13 residues. Germline V lookup: CDR1 SNHLY, CDR2 FYNNEI. The PCR ran on 60 Vbeta and 13 Jbeta primers. Clones were sequenced by immunoSEQ multiplex PCR, and TCRdb holds only the in-frame ones, with some missing. In all, the sample yields approximately 110,000 clones. The sequence was collected from a man in his forties in good health and CMV-seropositive. The material sequenced was PBMCs. The V and J genes are TRBV2 and TRBJ2-7, with TRBD2 matching over 9 bases. CDR3 sequence (DNA): TGTGCCGGGCGCGGGAGGGCCACAGGCGAGCAGTACTTC. Translated: CAGRGRATGEQYF. Drawing the rest from reference TRBV2 and TRBJ2-7, the complete variable domain is EPEVTQTPSHQVTQMGQEVILRCVPISNHLYFYWYRQILGQKVEFLVSFYNNEISEKSEIFDDQFSVERPDGSNFTLKIRSTKLEDSAMYFCAGRGRATGEQYFGPGTRLTVT.